The 15 T cell receptor beta chains listed next were all sequenced from one sample in a study of neurological immune-mediated disorders. TCRdb analysed the 5' RACE reads with MiXCR anew, one entry per CDR3 protein. The table shows 95,000 or so distinct CDR3 sequences, with around 3.3% occurring only once. Sequenced material: PBMCs. The receptors come from a woman aged 18-30 years with multiple sclerosis.

This clonotype was observed many times. V is TRBV5-1 and J is TRBJ2-7, with D perhaps TRBD1 (6 bases). Per germline, CDR1 SGHRS and CDR2 YFSETQ. The CDR3 has 13 amino acids. Trimming took off 6 bases at V and 0 bases at J, with 10 bases between the two ends. In DNA form, the CDR3 reads TGCGCCAGCACCGGGACAAGCTCCTACGAGCAGTACTTC. Its protein product is CASTGTSSYEQYF. Complete variable domain (other parts from reference TRBV5-1 and TRBJ2-7): KAGVTQTPRYLIKTRGQQVTLSCSPISGHRSVSWYQQTPGQGLQFLFEYFSETQRNKGNFPGRFSGRQFSNSRSEMNVSTLELGDSALYLCASTGTSSYEQYFGPGTRLTVT.

There are many counts of this clonotype. The chain combines TRBV19 with TRBJ2-1; D may be TRBD2 (6 bases). V lost 3 bases, J lost 8 bases, and 8 bases lay in between. The V gene's germline CDR1 is LNHDA and CDR2 SQIVND (reference sequence). This CDR3 contains 12 residues. This CDR3 is CASSIGGDEQFF. The CDR3 DNA is TGTGCCAGTAGTATCGGAGGGGATGAGCAGTTCTTC.

This clonotype was seen only once. One junction end disagrees with the germline gene, perhaps due to a read error. The rearrangement uses TRBV29-1 and TRBJ2-6; TRBD1 is a possible D gene (5 bases). Germline CDR1 SQVTM, CDR2 ANQGSEA. The CDR3 sequence is 12 residues long. CDR3 nucleotides: TGCCCTGGATCTTCTGGGGCCAACGTCCTAACTTTC. Translation: CPGSSGANVLTF.

This clonotype was observed a handful of times. The genes are TRBV6-1 and TRBJ1-2, with a tentative D call TRBD1 (6 bases). CDR1 and CDR2 (germline): MNHNS, SASEGT. The V end lost 4 bases, the J end lost 6 bases, and 15 bases lay between the germline ends. CDR3 length: 14 amino acids. As DNA, the CDR3 is TGTGCCAGCAGTGGTTTAAGGGGGGCGAATGGCTACACCTTC. This gives the protein CASSGLRGANGYTF.

The sample holds many counts of this clonotype. This sequence joins TRBV5-1 and TRBJ2-1; 9 bases map to TRBD2. Germline CDR1 is SGHRS and CDR2 is YFSETQ. The CDR3 spans 16 residues. V shed 2 bases, J shed 8 bases, and the junction held 11 bases outside the gene matches. CDR3: CASSFGNSGGLDEQFF. CDR3 DNA: TGCGCCAGCAGCTTTGGGAATAGCGGGGGTTTGGATGAGCAGTTCTTC.

Notes on this clonotype: A much larger clonotype is one base distant, so this may be a read error. The genes are TRBV12-3 or TRBV12-4 and TRBJ2-7; 7 bases are shared with TRBD2. The CDR3 extends over 12 amino acids. With 2 bases clipped from V and 6 bases from J, the junction kept 1 base outside the gene matches. CDR3 residues: CASSLTGGEQYF. DNA for the CDR3: TGTGCCAGCAGTTTAACGGGGGGCGAGCAGTACTTC.

This clonotype was seen ten or more times. The genes are TRBV28 and TRBJ2-3; 7 bases are a match to TRBD2. This CDR3 is built from 15 residues. CDR1 MDHEN and CDR2 SYDVKM come from the germline V gene. J lost 6 bases, V lost 5 bases, and 11 bases had no gene match. Here the CDR3 reads CASSLRGSFSDTQYF. CDR3 DNA sequence: TGTGCCAGCAGTCTACGCGGGAGTTTCTCCGATACGCAGTATTTT.

This clonotype came up many times. The V and J genes are TRBV10-2 and TRBJ2-5; 8 positions agree with TRBD2. Germline loops: CDR1 WSHSY, CDR2 SAAADI. V was clipped by 2 bases and J by 1 base; unmatched bases: 6. This CDR3 comprises 16 residues. This CDR3 is CASSEISGKLQETQYF. The CDR3 nucleotides read TGCGCCAGCAGTGAGATTAGCGGGAAGCTCCAAGAGACCCAGTACTTC.

This clonotype was seen repeatedly, ten times or more. This chain uses TRBV5-1 with TRBJ2-7; the match to TRBD1 covers 10 bases. V lost 4 bases and J lost 4; bases outside the gene matches: 5. This CDR3 contains 14 residues. Germline CDR1 SGHRS, CDR2 YFSETQ. CDR3 DNA sequence: TGCGCCAGCAGCCGGACAGGGGGGTCATACGAGCAGTACTTC. This sequence encodes CASSRTGGSYEQYF.

This clonotype appeared many times. V usage is TRBV6-5 and J usage is TRBJ1-1, with D possibly TRBD1 on 5 matching bases. Looked up from germline, CDR1 is MNHEY and CDR2 is SVGAGI. The CDR3 contains 14 residues. The ends were cut back, 2 bases at V and 4 bases at J, with 11 bases in the middle. CDR3 sequence reads: CASSYARGFTEAFF. The CDR3 bases are TGTGCCAGCAGTTACGCCCGGGGGTTCACTGAAGCTTTCTTT.

The chain is built from TRBV6-5 and TRBJ2-1; 10 nucleotides line up with TRBD1. V lost 2 bases, J lost 7 bases, and 5 bases stayed unmatched. Germline V gene data show CDR1 as MNHEY and CDR2 as SVGAGI. The CDR3 length is 15 residues. CDR3 protein: CASSYVGTGVNEQFF. The CDR3 coding sequence is TGTGCCAGCAGTTACGTAGGGACAGGGGTTAATGAGCAGTTCTTC.

This clonotype was counted ten times or more. V and J are TRBV12-3 or TRBV12-4 and TRBJ2-5; D is ambiguous. The CDR3 length is 10 residues. Trimming pared 8 bases from V and 1 base from J, leaving 2 bases between. DNA of the CDR3: TGTGCCAGCGGCCAAGAGACCCAGTACTTC. Its protein product is CASGQETQYF.

In its sample, this clonotype was seen many times. This chain uses TRBV10-3 with TRBJ2-4; D might be TRBD1 or TRBD2, each matching 5 bases. Per the germline V gene, CDR1 is ENHRY and CDR2 is SYGVKD. Trimming removed 0 bases at V and 1 base at J, with 7 bases between. The CDR3 runs to 15 residues. Here the CDR3 DNA reads TGTGCCATCAGTGAGTCTGGGGGTGCCAAAAACATTCAGTACTTC. Translated, it gives CAISESGGAKNIQYF.

Ten or more counts support this clonotype. This rearrangement joins TRBV7-9 to TRBJ2-7; 12 nucleotides match TRBD1. Germline V CDR1 and CDR2: SEHNR, FQNEAQ (reference sequence). CDR3 length equals 16 residues. V gave up 5 bases and J gave up 3 bases; unmatched junction bases: 8. CDR3 coding DNA: TGTGCCAGCAGCGAGGGACAGGGGGCAGTAGACTACGAGCAGTACTTC. Translation: CASSEGQGAVDYEQYF.

This clonotype was observed a single time. The chain uses TRBV29-1 and TRBJ2-3, with D hard to call. The CDR3 covers 12 residues. The V end was cut by 3 bases, the J end by 5 bases, with 9 bases between. CDR1 and CDR2 (germline): SQVTM, ANQGSEA. The CDR3 nucleotides read TGCAGCGTTGACAGGCCAGGAGATACGCAGTATTTT. As protein: CSVDRPGDTQYF.